This T cell receptor beta chain was sequenced during a study of blood T cell repertoires in COVID-19. Study-wide background: Donors in the United States, Italy and Spain gave samples during acute or convalescent COVID-19. In each case, the material was cDNA or gDNA derived from T cells, B-cell-depleted T cells, or PBMCs.

The CDR3 runs 14 residues. CDR1 MGHDK and CDR2 SYGVNS come from the germline V gene. The V and J ends lost 6 bases and 0 bases respectively, with 6 bases between them. Clones were read by immunoSEQ multiplex PCR, and TCRdb kept only the in-frame ones, dropping some. The table includes 250,000 to 350,000 clones, about 88% detected once. Sequenced sample: peripheral blood. The chain combines TRBV25-1 with TRBJ2-6; tentative D call: TRBD2 (5 bases). This clonotype was sampled from a woman between 25 and 40 years old with COVID-19, enrolled during active disease. CDR3 in amino acids: CASSRGSGANVLTF. CDR3 coding DNA: TGTGCCAGCAGCCGGGGCTCTGGGGCCAACGTCCTGACTTTC.